A selection of T cell receptor beta chains follows, all from one sample in a study of radiation and T cells in renal cell carcinoma. Profiling relied on immunoSEQ multiplex PCR, and the TCRdb table lists in-frame clones only, not all of them. The sample lists 100,000 to 150,000 clones, about four fifths occurring once. Sequenced material: blood, taken from a patient whose treatment included radiotherapy and nephrectomy. The receptors come from an older woman with renal cell carcinoma. The CDR3 runs from the conserved cysteine through the conserved F or W. The D gene is left open where the match is weak. The size entry is marked missing in some rows and otherwise reads once, few, many or a size class.

TRBJ2-7 NA TRBV4-1 NA TGCGCCAGCAGCCAAGACGGTCGGGTGCAGTACTTC CASSQDGRVQYF
TRBJ2-7 NA TRBV11-1 NA TGTGCCAGCAGCCTGGTGGGGTCCTACGAGCAGTACTTC CASSLVGSYEQYF
TRBJ1-4 NA TRBV19 TRBD1 TGTGCCAGTAGTTTCCACACAGGGGGGGATGAAAAACTGTTTTTT CASSFHTGGDEKLFF
TRBJ2-7 NA TRBV5-4 TRBD1 TGTGCCAGCAGCTTGGGGGGACAGGGGGCGTACGAGCAGTACTTC CASSLGGQGAYEQYF
TRBJ1-1 NA TRBV4-3 NA TGCGCCAGCAGCTACTCCGGGACGCTGAGTACTGAAGCTTTCTTT CASSYSGTLSTEAFF
TRBJ2-3 NA TRBV5-5 TRBD2 TGTGCCAGCAGCTCGATAGCGGGAGGGGAATATACGCAGTATTTT CASSSIAGGEYTQYF
TRBJ1-5 NA TRBV18 NA TGTGCCAGCTCACCAGGGGGCGGAAGCAATCAGCCCCAGCATTTT CASSPGGGSNQPQHF
TRBJ1-2 NA TRBV7-2 TRBD1 TGTGCCAGCAGCCCCCCGGGACAGAACTATGGCTACACCTTC CASSPPGQNYGYTF
TRBJ1-2 few TRBV10-2 NA TGCGCCAGCAGTGAGTCGGGGGGCAGGGAAGGTTCTGGCTACACCTTC CASSESGGREGSGYTF
TRBJ1-5 NA TRBV6-5 TRBD1 TGTGCCAGCAGGAGGACAGGGGCTAATCAGCCCCAGCATTTT CASRRTGANQPQHF
TRBJ1-5 once TRBV6-1 NA TGTGCCAGCAGTGAAGCCTATCCCGGGTCCCGTAGGGCCCAGCATTTT CASSEAYPGSRRAQHF
TRBJ1-3 once TRBV7-9 NA TGTGCCAGCAGCTTAGCGCAGAGGGTCACTGGAAACACCATATATTTT CASSLAQRVTGNTIYF
TRBJ2-1 NA TRBV5-4 TRBD2 TGTGCCAGCAGCATGGAGGGACTAGCGGGTAAAAATGAGCAGTTCTTC CASSMEGLAGKNEQFF
TRBJ1-3 once TRBV28 NA TGTGCCAGCAGTTTCGGGGACGGGATCTCTGGAAACACCATATATTTT CASSFGDGISGNTIYF
TRBJ1-2 NA TRBV27 TRBD1 TGTGCCAGCAGTCCTATCCCGTGGACAGGGGCTACGCCCGACACCTTC CASSPIPWTGATPDTF
TRBJ2-1 NA TRBV28 TRBD2 TGTGCCAGCAGTTTACCTTCCAGGACTAGTAGCGGCAATGAGCAGTTCTTC CASSLPSRTSSGNEQFF